A single sample gave rise to the 15 T cell receptor beta chains below, sequenced in a study of blood T cell repertoires in COVID-19. The repertoire was sequenced with immunoSEQ multiplex PCR; TCRdb's copy has only in-frame clones and lacks some. Found here are a few hundred thousand clones, 88% of them singletons; the top ten hold about 12%. Sequenced sample: peripheral blood. Receptors originate from a woman between 50 and 59 years old with COVID-19, enrolled during active disease.

The chain has TRBV6-5 and TRBJ1-2, with 7 bases fitting TRBD1. The V segment lost 4 bases and the J segment 0 bases; nucleotides outside the gene matches: 8. CDR1 and CDR2 from the germline V gene are MNHEY and SVGAGI. The CDR3 is made up of 16 amino acids. The CDR3 is CASSFKGAESNYGYTF. CDR3 coding DNA: TGTGCCAGCAGTTTTAAGGGGGCCGAATCTAACTATGGCTACACCTTC.

The chain has TRBV3-1 (or the pseudogene TRBV3-2) and TRBJ1-1; D not certain. Trimming stripped 1 base from V and 6 bases from J, with 24 bases between. Germline CDR1 LGHDT, CDR2 YNNKEL (reference sequence). The CDR3 is made up of 18 amino acids. The CDR3 sequence: CASSQGYQAGGGIAEAFF. The CDR3 DNA sequence: TGTGCCAGCAGCCAAGGCTACCAGGCAGGAGGCGGGATAGCTGAAGCTTTCTTT.

CDR3 loop: CASSEDREPTDTQYF. As DNA, the CDR3 is TGCGCCAGCAGTGAGGACAGGGAGCCCACAGATACGCAGTATTTT. This chain joins TRBV10-2 and TRBJ2-3, with TRBD1 identical over 7 bases. CDR1 is WSHSY and CDR2 is SAAADI in the germline V gene. With V trimmed by 2 bases and J by 2 bases, 4 bases remained unmatched. The CDR3 spans 15 residues.

Comment on this clone: The germline gene is not matched at one end of the junction; a read error may be the cause. This chain uses TRBV6-1 with TRBJ1-2; 8 bases line up with TRBD1. This CDR3 spans 14 amino acids. Germline CDR1 is MNHNS and CDR2 is SASEGT. CDR3 loop: CASSENEANRGFIF. CDR3 bases: TGTGCCAGCAGTGAAAACGAAGCGAACAGGGGGTTTATCTTC.

The rearrangement uses TRBV5-1 and TRBJ1-1; D may be TRBD1 (5 bases). This CDR3 contains 14 residues. Trimming shortened V by 0 bases and J by 2 bases, and 8 bases separated the two germline ends. CDR1 SGHRS and CDR2 YFSETQ come from the germline V gene. As DNA, the CDR3 is TGCGCCAGCAGCTTGGGGGACTTTAACACTGAAGCTTTCTTT. This gives the protein CASSLGDFNTEAFF.

The chain recombines TRBV9 with TRBJ1-2, with a tentative D call TRBD1 (6 bases). The CDR3 is 12 residues long. Germline values: CDR1 SGDLS, CDR2 YYNGEE. V lost 2 bases and J 6 bases, leaving 8 bases between the germline ends. The CDR3 here is CASSVSGDGYTF. The CDR3 bases are TGTGCCAGCAGCGTTTCAGGGGATGGCTACACCTTC.

This clone was seen a single time. V and J are TRBV11-3 and TRBJ1-1; 7 bases agree with TRBD1. Germline CDR1 SGHNT, CDR2 YENEEA. Trimming at V came to 5 bases and at J to 4 bases, leaving 10 bases not matched to a gene. The CDR3 sequence is 15 residues long. Written as DNA, the CDR3 is TGTGCCAGCAGCCCGGGTAGGGGGCGGCTCACTGAAGCTTTCTTT. It encodes CASSPGRGRLTEAFF.

The J gene is TRBJ1-5, the V gene TRBV18, with 8 bases fitting TRBD1. The trim removed 6 bases at V and 6 bases at J, leaving 10 bases unmatched. CDR3 size: 15 residues. CDR1 and CDR2 (germline): KGHSH, LQKENI. The DNA for the CDR3 is TGTGCCAGCTCCCAGAGGCAGGGGGCGTCTCAGCCCCAGCATTTT. This sequence encodes CASSQRQGASQPQHF. Using reference TRBV18 and TRBJ1-5 for the parts outside the CDR3, the full variable domain is NAGVMQNPRHLVRRRGQEARLRCSPMKGHSHVYWYRQLPEEGLKFMVYLQKENIIDESGMPKERFSAEFPKEGPSILRIQQVVRGDSAAYFCASSQRQGASQPQHFGDGTRLSIL.

The chain employs TRBV5-1 and TRBJ1-2; 11 bases match TRBD1. The CDR3 has 14 residues. CDR1 SGHRS and CDR2 YFSETQ come from the germline V gene. V was pared by 4 bases and J by 6 bases, with 5 bases of the junction left unmatched. The CDR3, as DNA: TGCGCCAGCAGCGTAAGGGACAGGGGGAATGGCTACACCTTC. This translates into CASSVRDRGNGYTF.

The chain is built from TRBV2 and TRBJ1-2; D is undetermined. The germline V and J ends were trimmed by 8 bases and 7 bases, with 17 bases remaining between them. This CDR3 is built from 13 residues. Germline loops: CDR1 SNHLY, CDR2 FYNNEI. The CDR3 spells CASDLTKLGGYTF. The DNA of the CDR3 is TGTGCCAGCGACTTGACCAAATTAGGTGGCTACACCTTC.

The chain employs TRBV2 and TRBJ1-4; possibly TRBD1 for D (5 bases). Germline-derived CDR1 and CDR2 are SNHLY and FYNNEI. Trimming cost V 6 bases and J 12 bases, with 20 bases left between them. The length of the CDR3 is 14 residues. Here the CDR3 DNA reads TGTGCCAGCAGGGCTGACGGGCGAGGCAGGGAACTGTTTTTT. Protein sequence: CASRADGRGRELFF.

The rearrangement links TRBV11-2 to TRBJ1-2; no firm D call. The CDR3 contains 12 residues. With 3 bases removed from V and 6 bases from J, the gap between germline ends came to 8 bases. Per the germline V gene, CDR1 is SGHAT and CDR2 is FQNNGV. The CDR3 reads CASSFSGDGYTF. Written as DNA, the CDR3 is TGTGCCAGCAGCTTCTCGGGAGATGGCTACACCTTC.

The rearrangement uses TRBV11-2 and TRBJ2-3, with D possibly being TRBD2 (6 bases). Trimming pared 5 bases from V and 3 bases from J, leaving 18 bases between. This CDR3 is built from 16 residues. Looked up from germline, CDR1 is SGHAT and CDR2 is FQNNGV. This chain's CDR3 is CASSLSLLARTDTQYF. CDR3 sequence (DNA): TGTGCCAGCAGCCTTAGTCTCCTAGCGAGGACAGATACGCAGTATTTT. The full variable domain, in which reference TRBV11-2 and TRBJ2-3 provide the parts outside the CDR3, is EAGVAQSPRYKIIEKRQSVAFWCNPISGHATLYWYQQILGQGPKLLIQFQNNGVVDDSQLPKDRFSAERLKGVDSTLKIQPAKLEDSAVYLCASSLSLLARTDTQYFGPGTRLTVL.

The rearrangement links TRBV7-9 to TRBJ1-1; perhaps TRBD1 as D (6 bases). CDR3 length equals 12 residues. Per the germline V gene, CDR1 is SEHNR and CDR2 is FQNEAQ (reference sequence). Trimming removed 7 bases at V and 6 bases at J, with 12 bases between. As DNA, the CDR3 is TGTGCCAGCATCTCAAACAGGGCTGAAGCTTTCTTT. Protein sequence: CASISNRAEAFF.

The rearrangement links TRBV3-1 (or the pseudogene TRBV3-2) to TRBJ2-1; tentatively, D is TRBD2 (7 bases). This CDR3 contains 15 residues. Per germline, CDR1 LGHDT and CDR2 YNNKEL (reference sequence). V lost 1 base and J lost 7, with 14 bases in between. This CDR3 reads CASSQGRGAGNEQFF. Written as DNA, the CDR3 is TGTGCCAGCAGCCAAGGACGGGGGGCGGGGAATGAGCAGTTCTTC.